The rows below give T cell receptor beta chains drawn from one sample of a study of T cells in Graves' hyperthyroidism and ophthalmopathy. TCRdb itself ran the multiplex PCR reads through MiXCR, one entry per CDR3 protein. The sample lists around 350,000 distinct CDR3 sequences; about 18% were seen once. The sequencing sample was made of blood. The receptors were gathered from a woman aged 25 to 39 with Graves' hyperthyroidism that later progressed to Graves' ophthalmopathy. Both conserved end residues are trimmed from each CDR3. D genes are given only for firm matches.

CDR3aa: ASSHQSLLAGVLASYNEQF; d_gene: TRBD2; j_gene: TRBJ2-1; v_gene: TRBV4-2
CDR3aa: AGSRGVNYGYT; d_gene: NA; j_gene: TRBJ1-2; v_gene: TRBV12-3/TRBV12-4
CDR3aa: ASSPQGIRTGELF; d_gene: NA; j_gene: TRBJ2-2; v_gene: TRBV19
CDR3aa: ASSSSGTTYEQY; d_gene: TRBD2; j_gene: TRBJ2-7; v_gene: TRBV7-8
CDR3aa: ASSYSSQGQGNSPLH; d_gene: TRBD1; j_gene: TRBJ1-6; v_gene: TRBV18
CDR3aa: ASSITEQYPTGELF; d_gene: NA; j_gene: TRBJ2-2; v_gene: TRBV19
CDR3aa: ASSFIGPYEQY; d_gene: NA; j_gene: TRBJ2-7; v_gene: TRBV27
CDR3aa: ASSLSRVELF; d_gene: NA; j_gene: TRBJ1-4; v_gene: TRBV28
CDR3aa: SARGAPGTVNIQY; d_gene: TRBD1; j_gene: TRBJ2-4; v_gene: TRBV20-1
CDR3aa: ASSTSGWVHNEQF; d_gene: NA; j_gene: TRBJ2-1; v_gene: TRBV19
CDR3aa: ASSQTTGQGNGELF; d_gene: TRBD1; j_gene: TRBJ2-2; v_gene: TRBV4-1
CDR3aa: ATSSSGGHTEAF; d_gene: TRBD1; j_gene: TRBJ1-1; v_gene: TRBV15
CDR3aa: ASIPTGNNEQF; d_gene: TRBD1; j_gene: TRBJ2-1; v_gene: TRBV7-9
CDR3aa: ASSPRGGGTDTQY; d_gene: TRBD2; j_gene: TRBJ2-3; v_gene: TRBV28
CDR3aa: ASSMRQGAYEQY; d_gene: TRBD1; j_gene: TRBJ2-7; v_gene: TRBV27
CDR3aa: ASSHEVIGIYEQY; d_gene: NA; j_gene: TRBJ2-7; v_gene: TRBV11-2
CDR3aa: ATRLAGAGEQF; d_gene: TRBD2; j_gene: TRBJ2-1; v_gene: TRBV11-2